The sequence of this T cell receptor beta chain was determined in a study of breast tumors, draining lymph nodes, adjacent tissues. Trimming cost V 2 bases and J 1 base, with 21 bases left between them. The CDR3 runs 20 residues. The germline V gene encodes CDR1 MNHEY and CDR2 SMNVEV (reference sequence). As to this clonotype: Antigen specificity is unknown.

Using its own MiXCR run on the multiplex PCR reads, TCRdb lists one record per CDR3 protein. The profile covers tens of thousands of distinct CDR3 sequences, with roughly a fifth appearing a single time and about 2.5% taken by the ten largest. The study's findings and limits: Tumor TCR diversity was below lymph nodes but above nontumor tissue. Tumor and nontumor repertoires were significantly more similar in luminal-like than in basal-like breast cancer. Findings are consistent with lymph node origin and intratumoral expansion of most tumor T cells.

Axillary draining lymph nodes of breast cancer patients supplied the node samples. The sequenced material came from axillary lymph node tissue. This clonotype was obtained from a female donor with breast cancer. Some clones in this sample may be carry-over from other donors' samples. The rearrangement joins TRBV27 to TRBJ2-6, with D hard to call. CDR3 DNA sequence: TGTGCCAGCAGTTTAAATAGGCCGGGTTTTGTTTTATCTGGGGCCAACGTCCTGACTTTC. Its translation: CASSLNRPGFVLSGANVLTF.